These T cell receptor beta chains were read from a single sample in a study of molecular identifiers for immune sequencing clone quantification. TCRdb recomputed calls from the PCR reads with MiXCR, one row per CDR3 protein. The table includes some 590,000 distinct CDR3 sequences, over 25% detected once. Sequenced: naive CD8+ T cells from blood, with Jurkat cell RNA spiked in. Receptor source: a human donor in good health. Some libraries in this study had Jurkat cell RNA spiked in. The CDR3 runs from the conserved cysteine through the conserved F or W. The order of the fields is CDR3 protein, J gene, V gene.

CASSKTTGTGPYEQYF,TRBJ2-7,TRBV5-1
CASSPGTRGTQYF,TRBJ2-5,TRBV7-9
CASSLAGAPPYNEQFF,TRBJ2-1,TRBV5-6
CASSEGDVGTDTQYF,TRBJ2-3,TRBV9
CASSLSGGNGYTF,TRBJ1-2,TRBV27
CASSEGTGQETQYF,TRBJ2-5,TRBV9
CAWSVPGLGYEQLF,TRBJ2-1,TRBV30
CASSLVGLGNGSPLHF,TRBJ1-6,TRBV7-9
CASSPGVAGGSPPNEQFF,TRBJ2-1,TRBV7-3
CSADAWGAQYF,TRBJ2-5,TRBV29-1
CASSEVDPDHAAFF,TRBJ1-1,TRBV2
CASSLDSGESGETQYF,TRBJ2-5,TRBV12-3/TRBV12-4
CASSAIGGEQYF,TRBJ2-7,TRBV9
CAWSSPGTGYGYTF,TRBJ1-2,TRBV30
CSVEDMRVKTEAFF,TRBJ1-1,TRBV29-1
CAWRAPGLFGDTQYF,TRBJ2-3,TRBV30
CASCQVVLAGGHTQYF,TRBJ2-3,TRBV13
CASSQHVTGNQPQHF,TRBJ1-5,TRBV4-3
CATSDFRGSEQYF,TRBJ2-7,TRBV24-1
CASSLWGPGEGNNEQFF,TRBJ2-1,TRBV5-1